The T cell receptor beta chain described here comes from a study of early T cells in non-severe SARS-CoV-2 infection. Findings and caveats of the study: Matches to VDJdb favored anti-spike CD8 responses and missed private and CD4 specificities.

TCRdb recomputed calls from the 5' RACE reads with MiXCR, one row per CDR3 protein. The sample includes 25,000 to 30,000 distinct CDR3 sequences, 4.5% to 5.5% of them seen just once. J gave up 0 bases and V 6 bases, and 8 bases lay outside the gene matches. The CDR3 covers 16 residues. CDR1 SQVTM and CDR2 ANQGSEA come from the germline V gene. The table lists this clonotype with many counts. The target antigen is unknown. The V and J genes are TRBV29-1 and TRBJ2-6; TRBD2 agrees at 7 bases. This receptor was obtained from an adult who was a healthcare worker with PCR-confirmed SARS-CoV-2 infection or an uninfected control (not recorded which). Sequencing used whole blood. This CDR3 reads CSVPLALSSGANVLTF. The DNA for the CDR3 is TGCAGCGTCCCACTAGCGTTGAGCTCTGGGGCCAACGTCCTGACTTTC. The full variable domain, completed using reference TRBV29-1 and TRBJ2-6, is SAVISQKPSRDICQRGTSLTIQCQVDSQVTMMFWYRQQPGQSLTLIATANQGSEATYESGFVIDKFPISRPNLTFSTLTVSNMSPEDSSIYLCSVPLALSSGANVLTFGAGSRLTVL.